The clone carrying this T cell receptor (beta chain) was picked up one time. The antigen is unknown. The sample is drawn from a study of cytomegalovirus exposure and HLA in healthy donors. Study-level results: A later analysis linked a missense DCLRE1C variant to TCR beta V- and J-gene trimming. Later on, an analysis showed TCR association rates differing by HLA locus, with DRB1 the most and HLA-C the fewest. Looking again later, the authors saw that most CMV-associated TCR beta chains seemed HLA-restricted. The study assumed roughly uniform donor sequencing depth for presence/absence analyses.

Trimming removed 10 bases at V and 5 bases at J, with 17 bases between. The CDR3 runs 14 residues. From germline, CDR1 is ENHRY and CDR2 SYGVKD. The primer mix had 60 Vbeta and 13 Jbeta primers. Clones were read by immunoSEQ multiplex PCR, and TCRdb kept only the in-frame ones, dropping some. The data contain around 120,000 clones, 70% to 85% of them singletons. Sequencing was carried out using PBMCs. This chain joins TRBV10-3 and TRBJ1-4, with D maybe TRBD1 (5 bases). The clonotype comes from a boy aged 5-17 years in good health and CMV-seronegative. The CDR3 region is CATSPGTENEKLFF. The CDR3 DNA reads TGTGCCACCTCTCCCGGGACTGAGAATGAAAAACTGTTTTTT.